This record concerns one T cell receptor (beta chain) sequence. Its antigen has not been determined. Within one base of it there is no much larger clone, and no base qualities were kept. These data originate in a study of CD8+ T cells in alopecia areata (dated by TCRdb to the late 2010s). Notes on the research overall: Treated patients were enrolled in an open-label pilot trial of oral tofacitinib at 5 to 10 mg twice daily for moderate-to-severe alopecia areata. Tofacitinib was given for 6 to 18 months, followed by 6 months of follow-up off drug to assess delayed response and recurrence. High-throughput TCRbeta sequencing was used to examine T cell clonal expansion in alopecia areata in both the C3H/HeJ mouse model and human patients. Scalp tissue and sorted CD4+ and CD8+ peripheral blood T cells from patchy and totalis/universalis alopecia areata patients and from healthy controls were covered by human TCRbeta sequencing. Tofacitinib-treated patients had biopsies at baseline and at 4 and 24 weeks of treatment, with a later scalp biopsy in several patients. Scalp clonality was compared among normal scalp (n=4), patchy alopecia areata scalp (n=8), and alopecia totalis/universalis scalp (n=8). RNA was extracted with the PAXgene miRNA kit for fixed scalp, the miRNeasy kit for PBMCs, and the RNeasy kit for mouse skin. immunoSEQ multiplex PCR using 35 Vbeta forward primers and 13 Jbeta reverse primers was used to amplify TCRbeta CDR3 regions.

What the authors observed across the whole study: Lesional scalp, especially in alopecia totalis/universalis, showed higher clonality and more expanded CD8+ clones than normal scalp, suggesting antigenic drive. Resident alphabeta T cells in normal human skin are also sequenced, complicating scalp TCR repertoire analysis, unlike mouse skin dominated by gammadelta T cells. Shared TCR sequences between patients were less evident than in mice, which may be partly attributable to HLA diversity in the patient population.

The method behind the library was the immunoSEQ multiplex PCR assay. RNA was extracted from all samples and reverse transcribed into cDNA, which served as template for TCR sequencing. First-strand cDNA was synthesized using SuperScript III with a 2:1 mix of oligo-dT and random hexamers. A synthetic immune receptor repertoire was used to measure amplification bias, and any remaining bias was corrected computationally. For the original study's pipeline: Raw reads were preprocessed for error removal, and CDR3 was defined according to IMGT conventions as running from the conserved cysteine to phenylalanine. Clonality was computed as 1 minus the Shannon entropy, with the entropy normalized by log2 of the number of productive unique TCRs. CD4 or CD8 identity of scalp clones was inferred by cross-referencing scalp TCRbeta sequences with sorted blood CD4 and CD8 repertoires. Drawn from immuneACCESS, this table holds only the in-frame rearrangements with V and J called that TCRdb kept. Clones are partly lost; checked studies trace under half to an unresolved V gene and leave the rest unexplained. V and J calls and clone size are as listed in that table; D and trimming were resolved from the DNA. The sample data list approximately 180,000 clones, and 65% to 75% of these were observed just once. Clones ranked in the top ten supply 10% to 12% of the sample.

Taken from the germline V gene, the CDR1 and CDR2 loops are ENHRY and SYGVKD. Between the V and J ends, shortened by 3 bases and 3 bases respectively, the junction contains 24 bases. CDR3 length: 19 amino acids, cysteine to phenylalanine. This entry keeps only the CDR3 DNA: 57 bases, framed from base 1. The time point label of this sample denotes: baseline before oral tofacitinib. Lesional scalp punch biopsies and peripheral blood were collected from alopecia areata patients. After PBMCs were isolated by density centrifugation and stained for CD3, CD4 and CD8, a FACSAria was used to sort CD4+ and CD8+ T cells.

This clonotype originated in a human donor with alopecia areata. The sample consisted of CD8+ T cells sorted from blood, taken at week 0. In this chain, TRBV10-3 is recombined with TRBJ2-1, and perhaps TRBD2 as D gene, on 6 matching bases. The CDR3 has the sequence CAISDFEGLGREVYNEQFF. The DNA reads TGTGCCATCAGTGACTTTGAGGGTCTCGGCAGGGAGGTCTACAATGAGCAGTTCTTC.